This T cell receptor (beta chain) derives from a study of regulatory T cells in long-lasting Graves disease. In the study overall: New Graves' disease cases had less than 3 months of antithyroid drugs.

Investigators prepared the TCR beta libraries by applying iRepertoire HTBI primers and Arm-PCR of CDR3 regions. TCRdb fed the multiplex PCR reads into MiXCR, producing one record per CDR3 protein. The table shows hundreds of thousands of distinct CDR3 sequences, with 15% to 20% occurring only once. The time point was: newly diagnosed GD, antithyroid drugs for less than 3 months. Preparation of the TCR library used RNA extracted from PBMCs. Germline V CDR1 and CDR2: ENHRY, SYGVKD. Trimming left V 3 bases short and J 1 base short, with 21 bases between. The CDR3 runs 18 residues. Study conclusions and caveats: Persistent disease was characterized by preferential usage of TRBV28, TRBJ1-2 and TRBJ2-5.

Points on this clonotype: Its antigen is not identified.

This same sample was also part of a study on T cells in Graves' hyperthyroidism and ophthalmopathy. Per that paper: Also found in blood were most expanded thyroid clonotypes above 0.001.

This TCR was recovered from a woman aged 25 to 45 with Graves disease. Sequenced here: peripheral blood mononuclear cells (PBMCs), sampled at new diagnosis, from a patient treated with antithyroid drugs. The chain links TRBV10-3 to TRBJ1-1; perhaps TRBD1 as D (5 bases). The CDR3, as DNA: TGTGCCATCAGTGATACGGGAGTAGGGACCGGGGCGAACACTGAAGCTTTCTTT. Residues: CAISDTGVGTGANTEAFF.